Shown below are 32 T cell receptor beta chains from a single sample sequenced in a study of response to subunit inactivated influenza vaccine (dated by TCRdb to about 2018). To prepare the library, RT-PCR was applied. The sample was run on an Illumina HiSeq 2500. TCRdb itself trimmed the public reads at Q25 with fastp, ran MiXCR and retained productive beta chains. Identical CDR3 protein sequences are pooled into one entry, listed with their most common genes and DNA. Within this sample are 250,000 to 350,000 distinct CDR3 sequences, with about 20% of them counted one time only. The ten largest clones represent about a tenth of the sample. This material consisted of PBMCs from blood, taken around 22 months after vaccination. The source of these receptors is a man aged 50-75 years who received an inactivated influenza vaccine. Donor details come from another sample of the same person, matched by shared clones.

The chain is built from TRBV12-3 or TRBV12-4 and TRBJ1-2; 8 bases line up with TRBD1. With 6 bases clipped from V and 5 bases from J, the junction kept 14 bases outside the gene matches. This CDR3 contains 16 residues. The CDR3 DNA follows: TGTGCCAGCAGGCATACAGGACAGGGTATAGGGTATGGCTACACCTTC. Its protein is CASRHTGQGIGYGYTF.

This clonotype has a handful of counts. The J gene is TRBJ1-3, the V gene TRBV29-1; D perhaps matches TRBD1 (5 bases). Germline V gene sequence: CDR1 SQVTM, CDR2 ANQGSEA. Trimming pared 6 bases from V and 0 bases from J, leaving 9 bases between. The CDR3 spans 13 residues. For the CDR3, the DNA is TGCAGCGTCGTCGGGGGCTCTGGAAACACCATATATTTT. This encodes CSVVGGSGNTIYF.

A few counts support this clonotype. The CDR3 coding sequence is TGTGCCAGCGGGGACAGGGGTGGAAACACCATATATTTT. This sequence encodes CASGDRGGNTIYF. V gene TRBV12-3 or TRBV12-4 combines with J gene TRBJ1-3; 10 bases line up with TRBD1. V lost 8 bases and J lost 3; bases outside the gene matches: 1. CDR3 length: 13 residues.

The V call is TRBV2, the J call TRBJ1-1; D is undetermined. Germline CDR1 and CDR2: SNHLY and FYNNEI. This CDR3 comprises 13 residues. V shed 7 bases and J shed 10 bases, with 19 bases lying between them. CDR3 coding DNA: TGTGCCAGCACCCAGCTGAGGACGGAAGGAGCTTTCTTT. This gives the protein CASTQLRTEGAFF.

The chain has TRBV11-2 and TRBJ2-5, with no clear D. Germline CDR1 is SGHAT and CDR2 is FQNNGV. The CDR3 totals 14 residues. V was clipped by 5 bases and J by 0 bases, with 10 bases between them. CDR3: CASSPNSHQETQYF. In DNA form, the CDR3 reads TGTGCCAGCAGCCCAAACTCACACCAAGAGACCCAGTACTTC.

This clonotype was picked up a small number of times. The CDR3 nucleotides read TGCAGTGCTACGGACAGGGGGTTTGACGAGCAGTACTTC. It encodes CSATDRGFDEQYF. The rearrangement links TRBV20-1 to TRBJ2-7; 10 bases line up with TRBD1. This CDR3 comprises 13 residues. Germline CDR1 reads DFQATT; CDR2 reads SNEGSKA (reference sequence). The V gene end was trimmed by 4 bases and the J gene end by 5 bases; junction bases not matched to a gene: 5.

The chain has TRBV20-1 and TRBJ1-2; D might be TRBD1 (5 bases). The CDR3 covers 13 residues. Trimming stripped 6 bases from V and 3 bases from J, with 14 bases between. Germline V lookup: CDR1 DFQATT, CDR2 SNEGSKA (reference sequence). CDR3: CSAGALLDYGYTF. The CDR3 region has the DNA TGCAGTGCCGGGGCCTTGTTGGACTATGGCTACACCTTC.

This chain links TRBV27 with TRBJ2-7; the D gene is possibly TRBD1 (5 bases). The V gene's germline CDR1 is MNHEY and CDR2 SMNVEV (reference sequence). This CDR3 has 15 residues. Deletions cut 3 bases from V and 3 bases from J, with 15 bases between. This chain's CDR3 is CASSFSAGLLYEQYF. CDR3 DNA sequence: TGTGCCAGCAGTTTTTCGGCAGGGTTACTCTACGAGCAGTACTTC.

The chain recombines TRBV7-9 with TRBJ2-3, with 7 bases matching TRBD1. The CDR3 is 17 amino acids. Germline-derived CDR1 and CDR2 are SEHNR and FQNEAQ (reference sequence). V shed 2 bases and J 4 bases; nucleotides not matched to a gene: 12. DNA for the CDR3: TGTGCCAGCAGCTTACCCTATAGGGGGCGCGGGTCAGATACGCAGTATTTT. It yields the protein CASSLPYRGRGSDTQYF.

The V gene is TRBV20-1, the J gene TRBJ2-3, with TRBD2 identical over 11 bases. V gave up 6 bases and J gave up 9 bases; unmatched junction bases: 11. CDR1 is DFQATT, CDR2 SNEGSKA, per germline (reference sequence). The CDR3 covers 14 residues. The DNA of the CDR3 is TGCAGTGCGCCCAATCTAGCGGGGGGCCAGACGCAGTATTTT. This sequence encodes CSAPNLAGGQTQYF.

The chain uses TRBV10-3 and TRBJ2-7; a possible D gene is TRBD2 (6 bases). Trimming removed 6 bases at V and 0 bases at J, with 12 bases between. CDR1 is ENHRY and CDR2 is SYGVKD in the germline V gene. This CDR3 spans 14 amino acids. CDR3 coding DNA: TGTGCCATCAGGGATAGCGGTTACTCCTACGAGCAGTACTTC. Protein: CAIRDSGYSYEQYF.

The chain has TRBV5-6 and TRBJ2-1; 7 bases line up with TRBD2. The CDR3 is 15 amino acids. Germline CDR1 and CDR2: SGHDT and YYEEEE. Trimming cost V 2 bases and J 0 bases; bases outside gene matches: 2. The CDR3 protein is CASSLREASYNEQFF. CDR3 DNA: TGTGCCAGCAGCTTACGGGAGGCCTCCTACAATGAGCAGTTCTTC. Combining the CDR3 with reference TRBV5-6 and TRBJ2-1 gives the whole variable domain DAGVTQSPTHLIKTRGQQVTLRCSPKSGHDTVSWYQQALGQGPQFIFQYYEEEERQRGNFPDRFSGHQFPNYSSELNVNALLLGDSALYLCASSLREASYNEQFFGPGTRLTVL.

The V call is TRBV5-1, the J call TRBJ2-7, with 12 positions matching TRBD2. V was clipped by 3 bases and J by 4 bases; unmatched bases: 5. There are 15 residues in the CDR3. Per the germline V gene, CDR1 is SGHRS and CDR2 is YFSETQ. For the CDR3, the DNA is TGCGCCAGCAGCTGGCGGACTAGCGGGGCTTACGAGCAGTACTTC. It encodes CASSWRTSGAYEQYF.

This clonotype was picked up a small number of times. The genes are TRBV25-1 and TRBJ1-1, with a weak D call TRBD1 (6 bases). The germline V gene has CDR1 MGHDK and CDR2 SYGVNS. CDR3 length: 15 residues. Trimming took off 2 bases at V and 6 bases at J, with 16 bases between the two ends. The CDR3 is CASSEHEGEWSEAFF. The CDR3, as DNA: TGTGCCAGCAGTGAACATGAGGGGGAGTGGTCTGAAGCTTTCTTT. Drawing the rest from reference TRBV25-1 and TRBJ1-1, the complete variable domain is EADIYQTPRYLVIGTGKKITLECSQTMGHDKMYWYQQDPGMELHLIHYSYGVNSTEKGDLSSESTVSRIRTEHFPLTLESARPSHTSQYLCASSEHEGEWSEAFFGQGTRLTVV.

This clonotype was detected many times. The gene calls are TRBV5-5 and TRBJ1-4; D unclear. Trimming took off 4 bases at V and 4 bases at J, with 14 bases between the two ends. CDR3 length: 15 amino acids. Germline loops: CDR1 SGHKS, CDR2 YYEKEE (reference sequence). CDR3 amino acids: CASSLAGLDNEKLFF. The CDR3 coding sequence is TGTGCCAGCAGCCTCGCGGGGTTGGATAATGAAAAACTGTTTTTT.

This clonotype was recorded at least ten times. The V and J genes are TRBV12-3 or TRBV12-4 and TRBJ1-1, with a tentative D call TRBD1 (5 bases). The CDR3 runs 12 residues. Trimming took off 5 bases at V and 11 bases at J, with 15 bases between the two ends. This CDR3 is CASSQLGLIAFF. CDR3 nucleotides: TGTGCCAGCAGTCAGCTGGGACTGATCGCTTTCTTT.

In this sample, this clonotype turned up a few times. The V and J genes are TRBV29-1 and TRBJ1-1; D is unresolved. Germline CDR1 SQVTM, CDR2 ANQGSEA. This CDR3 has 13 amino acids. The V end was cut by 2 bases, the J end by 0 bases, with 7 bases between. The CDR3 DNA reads TGCAGCGTTGAACGGCAGTTGAACACTGAAGCTTTCTTT. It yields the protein CSVERQLNTEAFF.

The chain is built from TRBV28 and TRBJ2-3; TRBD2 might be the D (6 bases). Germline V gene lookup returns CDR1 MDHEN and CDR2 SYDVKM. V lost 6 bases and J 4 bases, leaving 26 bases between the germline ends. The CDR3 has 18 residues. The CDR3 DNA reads TGTGCCAGCAGCCCAAGCGTGGGCCTCGGGAGTCTCTCAGATACGCAGTATTTT. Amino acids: CASSPSVGLGSLSDTQYF. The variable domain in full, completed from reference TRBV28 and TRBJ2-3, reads DVKVTQSSRYLVKRTGEKVFLECVQDMDHENMFWYRQDPGLGLRLIYFSYDVKMKEKGDIPEGYSVSREKKERFSLILESASTNQTSMYLCASSPSVGLGSLSDTQYFGPGTRLTVL.

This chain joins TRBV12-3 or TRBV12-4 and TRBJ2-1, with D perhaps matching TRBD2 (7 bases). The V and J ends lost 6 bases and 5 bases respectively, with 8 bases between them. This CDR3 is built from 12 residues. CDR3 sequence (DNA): TGTGCCAGCAGCGGGGGGCACAATGAGCAGTTCTTC. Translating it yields CASSGGHNEQFF.

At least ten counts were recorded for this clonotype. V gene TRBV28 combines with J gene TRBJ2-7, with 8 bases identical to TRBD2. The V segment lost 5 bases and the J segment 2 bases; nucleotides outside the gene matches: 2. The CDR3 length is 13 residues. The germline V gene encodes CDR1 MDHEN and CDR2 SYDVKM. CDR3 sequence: CASSKRGTYEQYF. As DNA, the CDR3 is TGTGCCAGCAGTAAGCGGGGGACCTACGAGCAGTACTTC.

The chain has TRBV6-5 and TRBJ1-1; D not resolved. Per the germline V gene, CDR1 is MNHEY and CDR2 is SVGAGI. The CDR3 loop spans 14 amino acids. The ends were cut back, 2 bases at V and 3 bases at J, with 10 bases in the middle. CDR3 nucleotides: TGTGCCAGCAGTTACGTTTCAGGCCACACTGAAGCTTTCTTT. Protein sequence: CASSYVSGHTEAFF.

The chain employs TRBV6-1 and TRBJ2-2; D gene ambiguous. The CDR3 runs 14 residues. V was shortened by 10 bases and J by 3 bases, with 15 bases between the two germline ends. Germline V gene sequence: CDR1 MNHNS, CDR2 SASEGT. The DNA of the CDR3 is TGTGCCACCACTTCTACATATGACACCGGGGAGCTGTTTTTT. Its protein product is CATTSTYDTGELFF.

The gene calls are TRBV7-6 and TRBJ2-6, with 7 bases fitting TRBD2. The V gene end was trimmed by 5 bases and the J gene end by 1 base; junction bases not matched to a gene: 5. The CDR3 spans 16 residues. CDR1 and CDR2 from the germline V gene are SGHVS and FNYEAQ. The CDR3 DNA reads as TGTGCCAGCAGCAAAAGCGGGGCTTCTGGGGCCAACGTCCTGACTTTC. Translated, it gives CASSKSGASGANVLTF.

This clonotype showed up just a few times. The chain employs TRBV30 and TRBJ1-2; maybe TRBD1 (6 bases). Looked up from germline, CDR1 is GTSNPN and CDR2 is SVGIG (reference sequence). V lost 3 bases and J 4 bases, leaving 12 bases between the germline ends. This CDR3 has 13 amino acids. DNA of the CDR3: TGTGCCTGGAGATCAACAGGGACCTATGGCTACACCTTC. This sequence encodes CAWRSTGTYGYTF.

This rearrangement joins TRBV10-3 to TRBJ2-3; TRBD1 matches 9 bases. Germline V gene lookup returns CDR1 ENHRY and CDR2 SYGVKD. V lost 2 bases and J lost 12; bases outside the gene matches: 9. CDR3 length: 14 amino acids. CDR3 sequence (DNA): TGTGCCATCAGTGAGCGGGGGACAGGGCTCGGTCAGTATTTT. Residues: CAISERGTGLGQYF.

The CDR3 sequence: CASSAPMEETQYF. The CDR3 bases are TGTGCCAGCAGCGCGCCTATGGAAGAGACCCAGTACTTC. The V gene is TRBV7-2, the J gene TRBJ2-5; no firm D call. This CDR3 contains 13 residues. Trimming pared 5 bases from V and 3 bases from J, leaving 10 bases between. Germline V CDR1 and CDR2: SGHTA, FQGNSA.

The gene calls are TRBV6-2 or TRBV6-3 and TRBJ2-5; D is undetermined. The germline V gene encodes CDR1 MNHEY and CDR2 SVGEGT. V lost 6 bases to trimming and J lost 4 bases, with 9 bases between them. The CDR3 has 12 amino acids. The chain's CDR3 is CASRESGETQYF. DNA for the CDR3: TGTGCCAGCAGGGAATCGGGAGAGACCCAGTACTTC.

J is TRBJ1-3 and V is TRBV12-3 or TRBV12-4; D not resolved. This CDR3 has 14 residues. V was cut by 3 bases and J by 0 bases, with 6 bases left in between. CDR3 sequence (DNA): TGTGCCAGCAGTTTCGCTGACTCTGGAAACACCATATATTTT. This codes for CASSFADSGNTIYF.

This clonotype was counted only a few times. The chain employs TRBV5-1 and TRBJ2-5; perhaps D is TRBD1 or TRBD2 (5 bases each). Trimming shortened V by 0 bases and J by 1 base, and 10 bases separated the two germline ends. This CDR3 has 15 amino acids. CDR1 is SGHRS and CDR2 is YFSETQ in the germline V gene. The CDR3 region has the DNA TGCGCCAGCAGCTTGGCCGGGGCAGCCCAAGAGACCCAGTACTTC. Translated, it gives CASSLAGAAQETQYF.

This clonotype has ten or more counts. CDR3 bases: TGTGCCAGCAGCTCTGGTAGCGGGAGTTACGAGCAGTACTTC. It yields the protein CASSSGSGSYEQYF. The J gene is TRBJ2-7, the V gene TRBV7-9, with 9 bases identical to TRBD2. The CDR3 extends over 14 amino acids. From germline, CDR1 is SEHNR and CDR2 FQNEAQ (reference sequence). Trimming took 4 bases from V and 4 from J; bases not matched to a gene: 5.

The CDR3 coding sequence is TGCAGTGCTTACTCTAGCGGGAGGGCCTCCCGGAATGAGCAGTTCTTC. Translation gives CSAYSSGRASRNEQFF. V usage is TRBV20-1 and J usage is TRBJ2-1; 12 bases are shared with TRBD2. The CDR3 consists of 16 residues. V gave up 5 bases and J gave up 7 bases; unmatched junction bases: 12. Germline V lookup: CDR1 DFQATT, CDR2 SNEGSKA (reference sequence).

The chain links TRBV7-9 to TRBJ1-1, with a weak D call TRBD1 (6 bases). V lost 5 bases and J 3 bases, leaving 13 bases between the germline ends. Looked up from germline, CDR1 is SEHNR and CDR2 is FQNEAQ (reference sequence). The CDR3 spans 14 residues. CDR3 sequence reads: CASSPLQGYTEAFF. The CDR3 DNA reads TGTGCCAGCAGCCCATTACAGGGTTACACTGAAGCTTTCTTT.